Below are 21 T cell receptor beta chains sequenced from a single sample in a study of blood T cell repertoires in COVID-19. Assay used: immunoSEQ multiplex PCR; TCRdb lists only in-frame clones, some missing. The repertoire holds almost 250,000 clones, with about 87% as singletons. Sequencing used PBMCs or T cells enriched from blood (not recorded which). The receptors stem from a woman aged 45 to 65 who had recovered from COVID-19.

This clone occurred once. CDR3 nucleotides: TGTGCCAGCAGTCCGCCGTATAACAGGGGAACAAGCAATCAGCCCCAGCATTTT. It is translated as CASSPPYNRGTSNQPQHF. The rearrangement joins TRBV2 to TRBJ1-5, with TRBD1 matching 7 bases. This CDR3 comprises 18 residues. From germline, CDR1 is SNHLY and CDR2 FYNNEI. Losses at the gene ends were 5 bases for V and 1 base for J; bases not matched to a gene: 14.

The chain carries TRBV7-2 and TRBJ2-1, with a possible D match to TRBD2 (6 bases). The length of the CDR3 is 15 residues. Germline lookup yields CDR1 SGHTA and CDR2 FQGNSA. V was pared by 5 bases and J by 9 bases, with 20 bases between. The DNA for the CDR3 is TGTGCCAGCAGCGTGGGACTGCACCCCGGCAGTGAGCAGTTCTTC. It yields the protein CASSVGLHPGSEQFF. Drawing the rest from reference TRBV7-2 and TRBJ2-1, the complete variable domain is GAGVSQSPSNKVTEKGKDVELRCDPISGHTALYWYRQSLGQGLEFLIYFQGNSAPDKSGLPSDRFSAERTGGSVSTLTIQRTQQEDSAVYLCASSVGLHPGSEQFFGPGTRLTVL.

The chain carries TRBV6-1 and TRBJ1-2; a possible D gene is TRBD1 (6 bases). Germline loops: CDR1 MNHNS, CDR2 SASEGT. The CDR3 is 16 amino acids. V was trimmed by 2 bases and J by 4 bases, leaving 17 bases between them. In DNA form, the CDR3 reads TGTGCCAGCAGTGAAAGGGGGTCCGGGCCCATCTATGGCTACACCTTC. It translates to CASSERGSGPIYGYTF.

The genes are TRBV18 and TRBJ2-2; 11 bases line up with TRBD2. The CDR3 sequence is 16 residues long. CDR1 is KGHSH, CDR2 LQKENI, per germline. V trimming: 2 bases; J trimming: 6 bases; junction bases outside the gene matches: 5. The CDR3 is CASSPLTSGMSGELFF. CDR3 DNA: TGTGCCAGCTCACCATTGACTAGCGGGATGTCCGGGGAGCTGTTTTTT.

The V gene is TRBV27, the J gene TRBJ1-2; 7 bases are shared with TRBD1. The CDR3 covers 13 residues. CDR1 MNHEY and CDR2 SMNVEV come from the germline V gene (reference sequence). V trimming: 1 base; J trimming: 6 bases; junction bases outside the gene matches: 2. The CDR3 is CASSLFTGDGYTF. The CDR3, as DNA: TGTGCCAGCAGTTTATTTACAGGGGATGGCTACACCTTC.

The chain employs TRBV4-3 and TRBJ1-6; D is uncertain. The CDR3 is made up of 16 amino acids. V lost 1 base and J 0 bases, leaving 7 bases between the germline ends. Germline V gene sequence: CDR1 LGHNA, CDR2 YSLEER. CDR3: CASSQAGSSYNSPLHF. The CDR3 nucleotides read TGCGCCAGCAGCCAAGCCGGTAGCTCCTATAATTCACCCCTCCACTTT.

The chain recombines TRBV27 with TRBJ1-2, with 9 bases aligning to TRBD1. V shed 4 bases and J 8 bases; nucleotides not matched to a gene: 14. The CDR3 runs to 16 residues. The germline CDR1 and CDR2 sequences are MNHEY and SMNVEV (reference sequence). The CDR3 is CASSSRTGQGVSGYTF. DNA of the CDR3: TGTGCCAGCAGTTCCCGAACGGGACAGGGAGTGTCGGGCTACACCTTC.

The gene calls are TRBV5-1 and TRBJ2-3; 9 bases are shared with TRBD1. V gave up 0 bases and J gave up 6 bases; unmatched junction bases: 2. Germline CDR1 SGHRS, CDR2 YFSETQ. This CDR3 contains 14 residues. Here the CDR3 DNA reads TGCGCCAGCAGCTTGGGGGACAGGGTGGATACGCAGTATTTT. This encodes CASSLGDRVDTQYF.

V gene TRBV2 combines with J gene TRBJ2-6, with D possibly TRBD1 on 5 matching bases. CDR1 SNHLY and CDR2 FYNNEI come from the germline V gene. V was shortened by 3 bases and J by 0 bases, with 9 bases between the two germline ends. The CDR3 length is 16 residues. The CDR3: CASSEGRTSGANVLTF. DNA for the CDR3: TGTGCCAGCAGTGAGGGGCGAACCTCTGGGGCCAACGTCCTGACTTTC.

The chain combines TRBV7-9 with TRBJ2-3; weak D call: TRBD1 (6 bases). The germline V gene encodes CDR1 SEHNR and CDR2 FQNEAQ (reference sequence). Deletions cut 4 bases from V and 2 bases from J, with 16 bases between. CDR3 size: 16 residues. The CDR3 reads CASSSLYRAYTDTQYF. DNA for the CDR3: TGTGCCAGCAGCTCCCTCTACAGGGCCTACACAGATACGCAGTATTTT.

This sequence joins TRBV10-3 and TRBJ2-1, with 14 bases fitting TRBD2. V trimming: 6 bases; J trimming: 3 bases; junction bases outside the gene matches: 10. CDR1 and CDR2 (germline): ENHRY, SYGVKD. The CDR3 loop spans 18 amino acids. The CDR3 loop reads CAISGTSGSPSVYNEQFF. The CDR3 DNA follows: TGTGCCATCAGCGGGACTAGCGGGAGCCCATCAGTCTACAATGAGCAGTTCTTC.

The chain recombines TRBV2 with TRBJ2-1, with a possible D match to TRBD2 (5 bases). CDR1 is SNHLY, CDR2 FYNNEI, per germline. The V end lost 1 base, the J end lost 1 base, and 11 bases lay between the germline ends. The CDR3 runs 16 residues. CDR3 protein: CASSEERGMSYNEQFF. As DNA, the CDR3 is TGTGCCAGCAGTGAAGAACGGGGAATGTCCTACAATGAGCAGTTCTTC.

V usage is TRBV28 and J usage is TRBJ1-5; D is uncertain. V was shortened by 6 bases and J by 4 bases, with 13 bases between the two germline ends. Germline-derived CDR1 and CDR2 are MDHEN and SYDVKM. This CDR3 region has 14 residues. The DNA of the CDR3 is TGTGCCAGCAGCCTTCGGTTCTCAAATCAGCCCCAGCATTTT. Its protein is CASSLRFSNQPQHF.

CDR3 in DNA: TGCGCCAGCAGCCGGAGCCGGGACTTCCGAGGCTACACCTTC. Amino acids: CASSRSRDFRGYTF. The chain carries TRBV4-3 and TRBJ1-2; tentative D call: TRBD1 (5 bases). V was cut by 4 bases and J by 8 bases, with 17 bases left in between. Germline loops: CDR1 LGHNA, CDR2 YSLEER. The CDR3 loop spans 14 amino acids.

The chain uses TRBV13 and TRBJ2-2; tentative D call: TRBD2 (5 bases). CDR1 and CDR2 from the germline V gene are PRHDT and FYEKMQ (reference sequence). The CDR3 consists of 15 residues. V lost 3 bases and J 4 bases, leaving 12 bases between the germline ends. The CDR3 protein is CASSLAGDGTGELFF. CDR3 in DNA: TGTGCCAGCAGCTTGGCCGGGGATGGCACCGGGGAGCTGTTTTTT.

This chain's CDR3 is CASSTRGGTGNQPQHF. CDR3 coding DNA: TGTGCCAGTAGTACCCGGGGGGGTACGGGCAATCAGCCCCAGCATTTT. This chain uses TRBV19 with TRBJ1-5; D perhaps matches TRBD1 (5 bases). The CDR3 loop spans 16 amino acids. Germline-derived CDR1 and CDR2 are LNHDA and SQIVND (reference sequence). V lost 4 bases and J lost 2, with 15 bases in between.

The CDR3 loop is CATSDLQGTSGSNTYNEQFF. In DNA form, the CDR3 reads TGTGCCACCAGTGATTTGCAAGGGACTAGCGGGAGCAACACCTACAATGAGCAGTTCTTC. The rearrangement uses TRBV24-1 and TRBJ2-1, with TRBD2 identical over 14 bases. Per the germline V gene, CDR1 is KGHDR and CDR2 is SFDVKD. Unmatched junction bases numbered 8, after V lost 0 bases and J lost 2 bases. This CDR3 contains 20 residues.

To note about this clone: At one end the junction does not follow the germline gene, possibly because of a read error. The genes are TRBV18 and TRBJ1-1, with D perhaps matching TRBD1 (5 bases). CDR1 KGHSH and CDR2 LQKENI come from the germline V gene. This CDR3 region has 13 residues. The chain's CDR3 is CASSSNQGRDKLF. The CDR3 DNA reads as TGTGCCAGCTCATCCAACCAGGGCAGGGATAAACTCTTT. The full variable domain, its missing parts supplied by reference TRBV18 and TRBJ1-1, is NAGVMQNPRHLVRRRGQEARLRCSPMKGHSHVYWYRQLPEEGLKFMVYLQKENIIDESGMPKERFSAEFPKEGPSILRIQQVVRGDSAAYFCASSSNQGRDKLFGQGTRLTVV.

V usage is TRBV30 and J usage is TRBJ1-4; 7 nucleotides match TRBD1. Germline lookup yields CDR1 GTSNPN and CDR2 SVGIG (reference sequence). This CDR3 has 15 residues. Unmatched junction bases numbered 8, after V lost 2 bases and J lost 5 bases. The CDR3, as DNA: TGTGCCTGGAGTCCGGGACAGCTTATGAATGAAAAACTGTTTTTT. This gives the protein CAWSPGQLMNEKLFF.

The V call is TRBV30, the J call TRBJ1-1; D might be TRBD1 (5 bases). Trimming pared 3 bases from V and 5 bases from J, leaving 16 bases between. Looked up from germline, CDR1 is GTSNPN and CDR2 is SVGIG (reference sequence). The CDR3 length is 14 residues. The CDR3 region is CAWSNIRGGTEAFF. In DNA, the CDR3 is TGTGCCTGGAGCAATATTCGGGGGGGTACTGAAGCTTTCTTT.

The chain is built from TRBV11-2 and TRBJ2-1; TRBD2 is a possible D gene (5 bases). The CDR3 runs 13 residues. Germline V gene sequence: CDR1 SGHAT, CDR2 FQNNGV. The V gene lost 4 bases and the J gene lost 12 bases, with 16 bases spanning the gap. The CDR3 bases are TGTGCCAGCAGCTCCCCCCCCGGGATAGGGCAGTTCTTC. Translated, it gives CASSSPPGIGQFF.